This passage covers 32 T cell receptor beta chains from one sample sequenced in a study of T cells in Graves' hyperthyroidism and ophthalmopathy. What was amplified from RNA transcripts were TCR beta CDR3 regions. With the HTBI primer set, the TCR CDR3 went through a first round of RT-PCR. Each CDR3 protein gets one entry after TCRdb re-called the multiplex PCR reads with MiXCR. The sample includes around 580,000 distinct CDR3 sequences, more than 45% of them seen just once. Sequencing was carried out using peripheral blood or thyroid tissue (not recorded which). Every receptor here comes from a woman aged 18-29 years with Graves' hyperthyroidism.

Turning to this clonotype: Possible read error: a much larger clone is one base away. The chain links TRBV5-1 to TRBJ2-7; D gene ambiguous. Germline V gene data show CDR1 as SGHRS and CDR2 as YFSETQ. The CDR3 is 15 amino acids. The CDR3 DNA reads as TGTGCCAGCAGCTTGGAAGGTGCTAGATCCTACGAGCAGTACTTC. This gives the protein CASSLEGARSYEQYF.

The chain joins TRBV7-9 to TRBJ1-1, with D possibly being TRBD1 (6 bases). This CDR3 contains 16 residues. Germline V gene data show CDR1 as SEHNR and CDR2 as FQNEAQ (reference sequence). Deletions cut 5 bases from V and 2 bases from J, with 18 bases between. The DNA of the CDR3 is TGTGCCAGCAGCCCCCAGGGGTCGGGGAGCAACACTGAAGCTTTCTTT. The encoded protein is CASSPQGSGSNTEAFF.

CDR3 residues: CAISQGTPAYNEQFF. In nucleotides, the CDR3 is TGTGCCATCAGTCAGGGGACTCCTGCATACAATGAGCAGTTCTTC. The rearrangement joins TRBV10-3 to TRBJ2-1; D assignment may be TRBD1 or TRBD2 (6 bases each). Germline V gene lookup returns CDR1 ENHRY and CDR2 SYGVKD. Trimming stripped 5 bases from V and 4 bases from J, with 15 bases between. CDR3 length equals 15 residues.

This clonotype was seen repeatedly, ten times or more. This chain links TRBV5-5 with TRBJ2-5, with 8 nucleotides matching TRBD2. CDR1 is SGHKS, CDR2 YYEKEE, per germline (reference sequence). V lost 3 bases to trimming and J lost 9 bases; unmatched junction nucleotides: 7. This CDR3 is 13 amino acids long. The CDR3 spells CASSSREGPSQYF. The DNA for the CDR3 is TGTGCCAGCAGCTCCCGGGAGGGCCCTTCCCAGTACTTC.

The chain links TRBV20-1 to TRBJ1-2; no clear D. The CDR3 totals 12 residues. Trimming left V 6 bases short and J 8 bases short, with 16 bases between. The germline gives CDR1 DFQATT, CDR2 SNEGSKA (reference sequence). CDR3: CSASGWVSGYTF. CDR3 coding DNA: TGCAGTGCCTCCGGGTGGGTTTCGGGCTACACCTTC.

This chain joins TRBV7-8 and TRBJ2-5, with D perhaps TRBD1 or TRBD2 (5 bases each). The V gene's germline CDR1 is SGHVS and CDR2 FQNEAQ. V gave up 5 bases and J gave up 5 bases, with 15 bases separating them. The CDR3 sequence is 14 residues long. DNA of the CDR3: TGTGCCAGCAGCCCGGGACCTAAGGTGGAGACCCAGTACTTC. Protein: CASSPGPKVETQYF.

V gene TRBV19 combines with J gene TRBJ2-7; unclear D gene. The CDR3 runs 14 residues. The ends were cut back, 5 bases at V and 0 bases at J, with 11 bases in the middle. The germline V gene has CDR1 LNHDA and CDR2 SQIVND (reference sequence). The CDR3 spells CASSAATSSYEQYF. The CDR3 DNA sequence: TGTGCCAGTAGTGCAGCCACGAGCTCCTACGAGCAGTACTTC. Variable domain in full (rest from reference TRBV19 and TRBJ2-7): DGGITQSPKYLFRKEGQNVTLSCEQNLNHDAMYWYRQDPGQGLRLIYYSQIVNDFQKGDIAEGYSVSREKKESFPLTVTSAQKNPTAFYLCASSAATSSYEQYFGPGTRLTVT.

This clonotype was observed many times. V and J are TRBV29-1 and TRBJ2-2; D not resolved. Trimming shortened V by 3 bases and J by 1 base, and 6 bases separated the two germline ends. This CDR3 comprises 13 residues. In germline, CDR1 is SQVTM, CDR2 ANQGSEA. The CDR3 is CSVDRLNTGELFF. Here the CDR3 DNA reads TGCAGCGTTGACAGGCTGAACACCGGGGAGCTGTTTTTT.

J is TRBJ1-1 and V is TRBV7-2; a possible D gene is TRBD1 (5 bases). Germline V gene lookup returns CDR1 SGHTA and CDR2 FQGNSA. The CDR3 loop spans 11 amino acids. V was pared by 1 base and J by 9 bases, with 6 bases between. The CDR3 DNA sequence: TGTGCCAGCAGCTTAGTGGGGCAAGCTTTCTTT. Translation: CASSLVGQAFF. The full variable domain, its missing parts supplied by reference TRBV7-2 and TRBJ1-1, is GAGVSQSPSNKVTEKGKDVELRCDPISGHTALYWYRQSLGQGLEFLIYFQGNSAPDKSGLPSDRFSAERTGGSVSTLTIQRTQQEDSAVYLCASSLVGQAFFGQGTRLTVV.

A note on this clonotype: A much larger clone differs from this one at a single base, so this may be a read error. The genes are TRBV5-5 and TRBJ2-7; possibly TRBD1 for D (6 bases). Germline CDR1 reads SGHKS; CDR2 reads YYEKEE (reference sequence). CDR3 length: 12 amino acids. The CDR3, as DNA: TGTGCCTGCAGTTCCAGGGGAATCGAGCAGTACTTC. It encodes CACSSRGIEQYF.

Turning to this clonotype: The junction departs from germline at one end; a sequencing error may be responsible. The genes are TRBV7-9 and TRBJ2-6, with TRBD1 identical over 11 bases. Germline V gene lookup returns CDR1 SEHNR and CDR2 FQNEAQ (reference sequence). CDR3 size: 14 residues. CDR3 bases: TGTGCCAGCAGCCAAGGGACAGGGGGCAACGTCCTGACTTTC. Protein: CASSQGTGGNVLTF. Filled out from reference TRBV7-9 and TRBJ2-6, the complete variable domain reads DTGVSQNPRHKITKRGQNVTFRCDPISEHNRLYWYRQTLGQGPEFLTYFQNEAQLEKSRLLSDRFSAERPKGSFSTLEIQRTEQGDSAMYLCASSQGTGGNVLTFGAGSRLTVL.

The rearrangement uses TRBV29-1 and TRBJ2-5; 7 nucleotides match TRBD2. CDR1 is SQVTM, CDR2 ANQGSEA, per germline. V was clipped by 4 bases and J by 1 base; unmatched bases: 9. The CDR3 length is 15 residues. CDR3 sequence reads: CSVVSGEWAQETQYF. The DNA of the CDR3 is TGCAGCGTTGTGAGCGGGGAATGGGCCCAAGAGACCCAGTACTTC.

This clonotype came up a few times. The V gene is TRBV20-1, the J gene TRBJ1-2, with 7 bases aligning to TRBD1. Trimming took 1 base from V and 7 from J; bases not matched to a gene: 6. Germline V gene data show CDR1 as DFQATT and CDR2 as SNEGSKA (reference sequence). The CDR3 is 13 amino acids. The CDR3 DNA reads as TGCAGTGCTAGAGGACAGGGCGTCCCTGGCTACACCTTC. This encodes CSARGQGVPGYTF.

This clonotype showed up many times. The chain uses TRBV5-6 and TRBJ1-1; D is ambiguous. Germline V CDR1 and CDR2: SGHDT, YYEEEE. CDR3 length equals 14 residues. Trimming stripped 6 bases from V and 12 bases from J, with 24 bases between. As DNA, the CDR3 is TGTGCCAGCACTCGGCTGGGTGCCGGCTTCGAGACTTTCTTT. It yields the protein CASTRLGAGFETFF.

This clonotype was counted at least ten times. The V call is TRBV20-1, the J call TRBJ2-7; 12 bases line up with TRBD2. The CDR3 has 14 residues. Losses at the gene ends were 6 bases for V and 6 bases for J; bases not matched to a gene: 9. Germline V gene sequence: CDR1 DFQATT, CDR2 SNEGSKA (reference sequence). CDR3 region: CSARLAGVVGEQYF. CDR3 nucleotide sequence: TGCAGTGCGAGACTAGCGGGAGTGGTAGGCGAGCAGTACTTC.

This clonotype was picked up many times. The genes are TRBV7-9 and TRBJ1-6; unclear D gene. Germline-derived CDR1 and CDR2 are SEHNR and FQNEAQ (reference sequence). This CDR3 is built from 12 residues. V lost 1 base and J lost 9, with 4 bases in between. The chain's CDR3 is CASSLGFSPLHF. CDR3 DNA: TGTGCCAGCAGCTTAGGGTTTTCACCCCTCCACTTT.

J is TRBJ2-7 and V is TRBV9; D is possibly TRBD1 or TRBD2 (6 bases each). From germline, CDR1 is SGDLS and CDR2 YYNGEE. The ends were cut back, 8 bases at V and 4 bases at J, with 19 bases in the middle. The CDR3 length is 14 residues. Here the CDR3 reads CASLPEGGAYEQYF. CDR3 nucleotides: TGTGCCAGTCTACCGGAGGGGGGAGCTTACGAGCAGTACTTC.

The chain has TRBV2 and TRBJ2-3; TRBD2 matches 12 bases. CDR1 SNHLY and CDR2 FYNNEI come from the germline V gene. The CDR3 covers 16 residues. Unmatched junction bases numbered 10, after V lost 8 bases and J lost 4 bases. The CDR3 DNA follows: TGTGCCAGCGGAGAGGGGAGACTAGCGGGAGCAGATACGCAGTATTTT. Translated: CASGEGRLAGADTQYF.

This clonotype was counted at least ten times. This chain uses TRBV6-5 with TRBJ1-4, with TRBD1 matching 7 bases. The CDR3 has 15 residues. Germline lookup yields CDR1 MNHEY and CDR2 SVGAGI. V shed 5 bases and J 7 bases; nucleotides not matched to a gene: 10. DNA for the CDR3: TGTGCCAGCAGTCAGCTGACAGGGACAAGTGAAAAACTGTTTTTT. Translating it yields CASSQLTGTSEKLFF.

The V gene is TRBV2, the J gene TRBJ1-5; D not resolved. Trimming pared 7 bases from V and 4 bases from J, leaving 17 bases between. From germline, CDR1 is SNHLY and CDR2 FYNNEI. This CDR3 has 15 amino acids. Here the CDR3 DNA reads TGTGCCAGCACTGGAACCGGACGGCCGAATCAGCCCCAGCATTTT. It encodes CASTGTGRPNQPQHF. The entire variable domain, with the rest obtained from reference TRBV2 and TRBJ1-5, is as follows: EPEVTQTPSHQVTQMGQEVILRCVPISNHLYFYWYRQILGQKVEFLVSFYNNEISEKSEIFDDQFSVERPDGSNFTLKIRSTKLEDSAMYFCASTGTGRPNQPQHFGDGTRLSIL.

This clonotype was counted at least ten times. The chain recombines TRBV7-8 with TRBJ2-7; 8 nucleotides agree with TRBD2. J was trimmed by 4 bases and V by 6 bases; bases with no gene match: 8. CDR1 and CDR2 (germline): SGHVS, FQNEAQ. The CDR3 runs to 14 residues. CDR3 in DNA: TGTGCCAGCAGTAAGGCCGGGAGGGGGTACGAGCAGTACTTC. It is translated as CASSKAGRGYEQYF.

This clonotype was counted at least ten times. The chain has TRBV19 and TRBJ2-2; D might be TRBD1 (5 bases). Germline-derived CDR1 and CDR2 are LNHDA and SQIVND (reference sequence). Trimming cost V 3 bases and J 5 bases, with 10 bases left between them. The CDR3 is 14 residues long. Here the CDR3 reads CASSISQGTGELFF. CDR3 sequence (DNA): TGTGCCAGTAGTATCAGTCAGGGAACCGGGGAGCTGTTTTTT.

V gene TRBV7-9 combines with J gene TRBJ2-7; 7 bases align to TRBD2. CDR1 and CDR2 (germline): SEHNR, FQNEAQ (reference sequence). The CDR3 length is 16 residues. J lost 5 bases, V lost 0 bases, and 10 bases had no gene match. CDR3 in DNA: TGTGCCAGCAGCTTAGCGTCTAGCGGCCATGGGGACGAGCAGTACTTC. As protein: CASSLASSGHGDEQYF. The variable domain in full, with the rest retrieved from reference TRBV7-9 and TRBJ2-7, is DTGVSQNPRHKITKRGQNVTFRCDPISEHNRLYWYRQTLGQGPEFLTYFQNEAQLEKSRLLSDRFSAERPKGSFSTLEIQRTEQGDSAMYLCASSLASSGHGDEQYFGPGTRLTVT.

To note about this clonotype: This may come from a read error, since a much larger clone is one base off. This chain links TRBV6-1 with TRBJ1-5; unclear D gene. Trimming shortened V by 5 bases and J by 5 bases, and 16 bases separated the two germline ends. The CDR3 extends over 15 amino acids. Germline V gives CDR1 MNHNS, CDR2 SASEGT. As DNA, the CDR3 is TGTGCCAGCAGTTACTCTCTGGTGACCTATCAGCCCCAGCATTTT. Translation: CASSYSLVTYQPQHF.

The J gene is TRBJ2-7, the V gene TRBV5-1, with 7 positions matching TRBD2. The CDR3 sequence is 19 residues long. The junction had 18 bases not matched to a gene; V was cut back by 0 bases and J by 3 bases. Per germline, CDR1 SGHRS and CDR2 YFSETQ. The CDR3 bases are TGCGCCAGCAGCTTGGGGGAGCGGACTAGGGTGGCCCTTTTCTACGAGCAGTACTTC. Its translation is CASSLGERTRVALFYEQYF.

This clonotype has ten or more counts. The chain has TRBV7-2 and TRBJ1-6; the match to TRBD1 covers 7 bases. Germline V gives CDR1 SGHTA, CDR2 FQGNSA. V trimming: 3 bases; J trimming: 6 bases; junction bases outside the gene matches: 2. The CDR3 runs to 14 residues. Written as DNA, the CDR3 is TGTGCCAGCAGCTTGAGGGACAGTAATTCACCCCTCCACTTT. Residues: CASSLRDSNSPLHF.

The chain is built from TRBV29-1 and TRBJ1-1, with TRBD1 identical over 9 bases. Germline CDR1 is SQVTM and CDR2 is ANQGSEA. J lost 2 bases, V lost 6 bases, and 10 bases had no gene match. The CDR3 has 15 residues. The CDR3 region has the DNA TGCAGCGTGGTGGACAGGGGAGAAGGAAACACTGAAGCTTTCTTT. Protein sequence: CSVVDRGEGNTEAFF.

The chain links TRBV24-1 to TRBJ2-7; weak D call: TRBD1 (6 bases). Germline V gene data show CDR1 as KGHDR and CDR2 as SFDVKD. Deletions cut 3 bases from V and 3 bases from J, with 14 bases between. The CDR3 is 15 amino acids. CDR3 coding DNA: TGTGCCACCAGTGATCCAGCCAGGGGCGGCTACGAGCAGTACTTC. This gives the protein CATSDPARGGYEQYF.

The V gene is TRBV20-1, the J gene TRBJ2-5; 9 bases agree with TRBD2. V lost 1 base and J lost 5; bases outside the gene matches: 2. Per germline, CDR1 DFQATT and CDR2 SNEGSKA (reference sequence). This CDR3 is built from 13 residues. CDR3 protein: CSARVAGDETQYF. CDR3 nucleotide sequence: TGCAGTGCTAGAGTAGCGGGAGACGAGACCCAGTACTTC.

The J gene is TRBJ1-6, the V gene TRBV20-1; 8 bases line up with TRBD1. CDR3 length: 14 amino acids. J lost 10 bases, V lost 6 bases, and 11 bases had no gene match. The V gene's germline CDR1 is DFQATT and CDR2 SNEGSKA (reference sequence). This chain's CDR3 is CSALEDRVNSPLHF. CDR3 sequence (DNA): TGCAGTGCCCTAGAGGACAGGGTGAACTCACCCCTCCACTTT.

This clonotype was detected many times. The CDR3 coding sequence is TGCAGTGCTAGAGATAGGAGCGGTTCGTTTTGGGGCGGGGAGCTGTTTTTT. Its translation is CSARDRSGSFWGGELFF. The V gene is TRBV20-1, the J gene TRBJ2-2, with D possibly matching TRBD2 (5 bases). There are 17 residues in the CDR3. V shed 0 bases and J shed 7 bases, with 21 bases lying between them. CDR1 is DFQATT and CDR2 is SNEGSKA in the germline V gene (reference sequence).

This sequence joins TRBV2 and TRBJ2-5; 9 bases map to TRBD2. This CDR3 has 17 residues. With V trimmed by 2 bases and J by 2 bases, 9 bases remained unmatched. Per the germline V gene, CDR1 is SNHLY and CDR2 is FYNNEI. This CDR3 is CASSESRPGLAQETQYF. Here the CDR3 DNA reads TGTGCCAGCAGTGAAAGCAGACCGGGACTAGCACAAGAGACCCAGTACTTC. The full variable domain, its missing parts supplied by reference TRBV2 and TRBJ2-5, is EPEVTQTPSHQVTQMGQEVILRCVPISNHLYFYWYRQILGQKVEFLVSFYNNEISEKSEIFDDQFSVERPDGSNFTLKIRSTKLEDSAMYFCASSESRPGLAQETQYFGPGTRLLVL.